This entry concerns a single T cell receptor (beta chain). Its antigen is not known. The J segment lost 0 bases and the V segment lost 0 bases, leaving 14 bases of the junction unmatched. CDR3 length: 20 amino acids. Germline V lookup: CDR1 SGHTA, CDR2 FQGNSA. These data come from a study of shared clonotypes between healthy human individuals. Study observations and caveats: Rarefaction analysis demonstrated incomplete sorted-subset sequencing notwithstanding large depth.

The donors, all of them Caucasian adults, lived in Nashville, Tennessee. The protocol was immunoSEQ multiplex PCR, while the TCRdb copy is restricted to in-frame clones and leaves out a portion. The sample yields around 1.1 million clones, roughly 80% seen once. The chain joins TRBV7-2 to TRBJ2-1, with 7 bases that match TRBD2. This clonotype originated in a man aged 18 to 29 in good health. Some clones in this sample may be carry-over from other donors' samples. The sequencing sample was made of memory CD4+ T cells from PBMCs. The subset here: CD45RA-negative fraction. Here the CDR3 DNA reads TGTGCCAGCAGCTTAGCTAGCGGGTTAGGTCCAATAAGCTCCTACAATGAGCAGTTCTTC. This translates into CASSLASGLGPISSYNEQFF. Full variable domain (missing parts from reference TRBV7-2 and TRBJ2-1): GAGVSQSPSNKVTEKGKDVELRCDPISGHTALYWYRQSLGQGLEFLIYFQGNSAPDKSGLPSDRFSAERTGGSVSTLTIQRTQQEDSAVYLCASSLASGLGPISSYNEQFFGPGTRLTVL.